The 13 T cell receptor beta chains presented below share a single source sample, sequenced in a study of T cells after yellow fever vaccination. MiXCR, applied by TCRdb to the 5' RACE reads, yields one record per CDR3 protein. The table has under 550,000 distinct CDR3 sequences, around a fifth seen once. The sequences come from PBMCs, collected roughly 20 days after the first yellow fever vaccination. The receptors come from a man aged 18 to 30 who received the YFV17D yellow fever vaccine.

The rearrangement joins TRBV7-2 to TRBJ2-2; 7 bases align to TRBD1. J gave up 1 base and V 8 bases, and 10 bases lay outside the gene matches. This CDR3 is built from 16 residues. Looked up from germline, CDR1 is SGHTA and CDR2 is FQGNSA. The CDR3 sequence: CASSYLGQLNTGELFF. The CDR3 DNA is TGTGCCAGCTCATACCTGGGACAGCTGAACACCGGGGAGCTGTTTTTT. Combining the CDR3 with reference TRBV7-2 and TRBJ2-2 gives the whole variable domain GAGVSQSPSNKVTEKGKDVELRCDPISGHTALYWYRQSLGQGLEFLIYFQGNSAPDKSGLPSDRFSAERTGGSVSTLTIQRTQQEDSAVYLCASSYLGQLNTGELFFGEGSRLTVL.

V is TRBV25-1 and J is TRBJ2-7; 8 bases are shared with TRBD1. With 6 bases clipped from V and 2 bases from J, the junction kept 6 bases outside the gene matches. The CDR3 is 14 residues long. Per the germline V gene, CDR1 is MGHDK and CDR2 is SYGVNS. The CDR3 protein is CASRETGGAYEQYF. CDR3 DNA: TGTGCCAGCAGAGAAACAGGGGGAGCCTACGAGCAGTACTTC.

This clonotype was seen at least ten times. The rearrangement links TRBV5-1 to TRBJ1-2; D uncertain. Trimming cost V 1 base and J 1 base, with 5 bases left between them. This CDR3 is 13 amino acids long. CDR1 is SGHRS, CDR2 YFSETQ, per germline. The CDR3, as DNA: TGCGCCAGCAGCTTGAACGATAACTATGGCTACACCTTC. It specifies CASSLNDNYGYTF.

At least ten counts were recorded for this clonotype. The rearrangement uses TRBV11-2 and TRBJ2-2; 10 bases agree with TRBD2. The junction had 4 bases not matched to a gene; V was cut back by 2 bases and J by 4 bases. CDR3 size: 16 residues. Germline V gene sequence: CDR1 SGHAT, CDR2 FQNNGV. The CDR3 DNA is TGTGCCAGCAGCTTACTAGCGGGGGCGTTCACCGGGGAGCTGTTTTTT. Its protein is CASSLLAGAFTGELFF.

This clonotype was detected only a few times. This chain joins TRBV14 and TRBJ2-1; D may be TRBD1 (5 bases). Trimming shortened V by 2 bases and J by 10 bases, and 21 bases separated the two germline ends. Germline V gene lookup returns CDR1 SGHDN and CDR2 FVKESK. This CDR3 contains 16 residues. CDR3 nucleotides: TGTGCCAGCAGCCAATTTCAGGGTTCACTATCTACCGAGCAGTTCTTC. It specifies CASSQFQGSLSTEQFF.

Many counts were recorded for this clonotype. The rearrangement joins TRBV12-3 or TRBV12-4 to TRBJ2-1; 13 bases match TRBD2. The CDR3 is 16 amino acids. V lost 6 bases, J lost 10 bases, and 12 bases stayed unmatched. The CDR3 reads CASSLRTSGGLEEQFF. Here the CDR3 DNA reads TGTGCCAGCAGCCTGCGGACTAGCGGGGGCCTTGAGGAGCAGTTCTTC.

This sequence joins TRBV6-5 and TRBJ2-7, with a tentative D call TRBD1 (5 bases). V was cut by 0 bases and J by 6 bases, with 9 bases left in between. The CDR3 extends over 13 amino acids. The V gene's germline CDR1 is MNHEY and CDR2 SVGAGI. CDR3 coding DNA: TGTGCCAGCAGTTACTCAGGGGCAGGCGAGCAGTACTTC. It yields the protein CASSYSGAGEQYF.

This clonotype came up many times. The CDR3 DNA reads TGTGCCAGCAGCTCGGCGGGACAGACGTATCAGCCCCAGCATTTT. Amino acids: CASSSAGQTYQPQHF. The chain combines TRBV7-2 with TRBJ1-5; 7 bases agree with TRBD1. V lost 4 bases to trimming and J lost 5 bases; unmatched junction nucleotides: 8. The germline CDR1 and CDR2 sequences are SGHTA and FQGNSA. The CDR3 runs 15 residues.

The genes are TRBV19 and TRBJ1-5, with 9 bases that match TRBD1. Trimming took 7 bases from V and 4 from J; bases not matched to a gene: 11. This CDR3 contains 16 residues. Germline CDR1 LNHDA, CDR2 SQIVND (reference sequence). The CDR3 sequence is CASTLAGTGRNQPQHF. Here the CDR3 DNA reads TGTGCCAGTACCTTGGCCGGGACAGGGAGGAATCAGCCCCAGCATTTT. Supplemented by reference TRBV19 and TRBJ1-5, the full variable domain reads DGGITQSPKYLFRKEGQNVTLSCEQNLNHDAMYWYRQDPGQGLRLIYYSQIVNDFQKGDIAEGYSVSREKKESFPLTVTSAQKNPTAFYLCASTLAGTGRNQPQHFGDGTRLSIL.

This clonotype was detected a few times. V is TRBV11-2 and J is TRBJ2-1; 10 bases agree with TRBD2. The CDR3 is made up of 15 amino acids. Trimming took 5 bases from V and 10 from J; bases not matched to a gene: 11. The germline CDR1 and CDR2 sequences are SGHAT and FQNNGV. DNA for the CDR3: TGTGCCAGCAGCATATCCGGGACTAGCGTCGGGGAGCAGTTCTTC. It codes for CASSISGTSVGEQFF.

This clonotype was seen only a few times. This chain joins TRBV10-3 and TRBJ1-3, with 7 bases aligning to TRBD1. The length of the CDR3 is 14 residues. CDR1 is ENHRY and CDR2 is SYGVKD in the germline V gene. Unmatched junction bases numbered 9, after V lost 11 bases and J lost 2 bases. In DNA form, the CDR3 reads TGTGCCTCGCAAGGGACAGATACTGGAAACACCATATATTTT. This translates into CASQGTDTGNTIYF.

The rearrangement links TRBV4-3 to TRBJ2-1; weak D call: TRBD2 (6 bases). There are 15 residues in the CDR3. Germline V lookup: CDR1 LGHNA, CDR2 YSLEER. The V end was cut by 4 bases, the J end by 7 bases, with 17 bases between. In nucleotides, the CDR3 is TGCGCCAGCAGCCCTCAACTAGCCCTATGGAATGAGCAGTTCTTC. Amino acid sequence: CASSPQLALWNEQFF.

The chain has TRBV14 and TRBJ2-3; no clear D gene. Trimming cost V 1 base and J 4 bases, with 6 bases left between them. The CDR3 covers 13 residues. Germline values: CDR1 SGHDN, CDR2 FVKESK. The CDR3 reads CASSQGSADTQYF. CDR3 nucleotides: TGTGCCAGCAGCCAAGGATCGGCAGATACGCAGTATTTT.